Presented here are 27 T cell receptor beta chains from one specimen sequenced in a study of T cells expressing NK-cell markers. Each CDR3 protein gets one entry in TCRdb, which reprocessed the 5' RACE reads and gives no DNA. Recorded for this sample: about 380,000 distinct CDR3 sequences. Input material: blood T cells: a sorted CD56 or NKG2C T cell subset, CD4+ or CD8+ T cells, or bulk PBMC T cells (not recorded which). These receptor sequences come from a man aged 18-70 years in good health.

The rearrangement uses TRBV7-2 and TRBJ1-2. This CDR3 contains 15 residues. Germline CDR1 and CDR2: SGHTA and FQGNSA. CDR3 loop: CASSLTAKTPYGYTF.

The rearrangement links TRBV30 to TRBJ2-7; TCRdb proposes TRBD2, but this gene call is untestable without DNA. The length of the CDR3 is 13 residues. Germline loops: CDR1 GTSNPN, CDR2 SVGIG (reference sequence). The CDR3 sequence is CAWSPGLAYEQYF.

V gene TRBV18 combines with J gene TRBJ2-4; checking the TCRdb D call of TRBD1 is not possible without DNA. The CDR3 spans 18 residues. CDR1 is KGHSH, CDR2 LQKENI, per germline. CDR3 protein: CASSPARGQGLTKNIQYF.

V is TRBV28 and J is TRBJ1-1; absent DNA, TCRdb's TRBD1 call cannot be checked. This CDR3 is built from 12 residues. Germline-derived CDR1 and CDR2 are MDHEN and SYDVKM. The CDR3: CASTLPGSEAFF.

The genes are TRBV19 and TRBJ2-7; there is no DNA to check the TCRdb D call of TRBD1. The CDR3 has 15 amino acids. Germline lookup yields CDR1 LNHDA and CDR2 SQIVND (reference sequence). This chain's CDR3 is CASSIPTGGKNEQYF.

The CDR3 is CAISPGAGTDTQYF. The chain couples TRBV10-3 to TRBJ2-3; no DNA is available, so the TRBD2 call from TCRdb remains unchecked. Germline CDR1 and CDR2: ENHRY and SYGVKD. This CDR3 comprises 14 residues.

The chain has TRBV28 and TRBJ1-2. CDR1 MDHEN and CDR2 SYDVKM come from the germline V gene. The CDR3 length is 13 residues. The CDR3 here is CASSSPDGYGYTF.

This rearrangement joins TRBV19 to TRBJ2-1; there is no DNA to check the TCRdb D call of TRBD2. CDR1 is LNHDA and CDR2 is SQIVND in the germline V gene (reference sequence). This CDR3 comprises 16 residues. The CDR3 sequence: CASSAGLAGGYDEQFF.

This sequence joins TRBV20-1 and TRBJ2-5; TCRdb returns TRBD1, unconfirmable since there is no DNA. Germline V gives CDR1 DFQATT, CDR2 SNEGSKA (reference sequence). The CDR3 runs 15 residues. The CDR3: CSASIGGAPKETQYF.

V and J are TRBV28 and TRBJ2-1; as DNA is missing, the TRBD2 call by TCRdb cannot be tested. The CDR3 is 14 amino acids. Germline V gene data show CDR1 as MDHEN and CDR2 as SYDVKM. CDR3 residues: CASFVAGGYNEQFF.

The gene calls are TRBV15 and TRBJ1-3. The CDR3 is 16 residues long. Per germline, CDR1 LNHNV and CDR2 YYDKDF (reference sequence). The CDR3 sequence is CATSRDTASSGNTIYF.

The rearrangement joins TRBV5-6 to TRBJ2-7. The germline V gene has CDR1 SGHDT and CDR2 YYEEEE. The CDR3 loop spans 14 amino acids. The CDR3 loop reads CASSLGKNLGEQYF.

This chain connects TRBV3-1 to TRBJ1-4. The CDR3 extends over 17 amino acids. Germline loops: CDR1 LGHDT, CDR2 YNNKEL (reference sequence). The CDR3 loop is CASSQGLGGVRNEKLFF.

This rearrangement joins TRBV3-1 to TRBJ1-2. This CDR3 comprises 13 residues. The germline V gene encodes CDR1 LGHDT and CDR2 YNNKEL (reference sequence). The CDR3 sequence is CASSQGGRGGYTF.

The V and J genes are TRBV7-8 and TRBJ1-2. Germline CDR1 reads SGHVS; CDR2 reads FQNEAQ. The CDR3 has 13 amino acids. The CDR3 here is CASSPHGEDGYTF. Looking up the rest from reference TRBV7-8 and TRBJ1-2 gives the full variable domain: GAGVSQSPRYKVAKRGQDVALRCDPISGHVSLFWYQQALGQGPEFLTYFQNEAQLDKSGLPSDRFFAERPEGSVSTLKIQRTQQEDSAVYLCASSPHGEDGYTFGSGTRLTVV.

This rearrangement joins TRBV6-6 to TRBJ1-1; TCRdb's D call of TRBD1 is untestable without DNA. Germline V lookup: CDR1 MNHNY, CDR2 SVGAGI (reference sequence). This CDR3 is built from 11 residues. CDR3 residues: CASSQRGEAFF.

This chain links TRBV15 with TRBJ1-6; the TRBD1 assignment by TCRdb is unverifiable without DNA. This CDR3 has 14 amino acids. CDR1 LNHNV and CDR2 YYDKDF come from the germline V gene (reference sequence). The CDR3 protein is CATSETGVRSPLHF.

CDR3 loop: CSVTTDRAAPFF. The rearrangement joins TRBV29-1 to TRBJ2-1; checking the TCRdb D call of TRBD1 is not possible without DNA. In germline, CDR1 is SQVTM, CDR2 ANQGSEA. CDR3 length equals 12 residues.

V is TRBV10-3 and J is TRBJ2-5; there is no DNA to check the TCRdb D call of TRBD2. The germline gives CDR1 ENHRY, CDR2 SYGVKD. This CDR3 has 17 residues. CDR3 amino acids: CAISPGLAGGAQETQYF.

The chain couples TRBV12-3 or TRBV12-4 to TRBJ2-5. The length of the CDR3 is 13 residues. The CDR3 reads CASSLVSLETQYF.

The J gene is TRBJ2-1, the V gene TRBV28. Germline V gives CDR1 MDHEN, CDR2 SYDVKM. This CDR3 is 12 amino acids long. The CDR3 region is CASKRSYNEQFF.

The chain recombines TRBV3-1 with TRBJ2-3; TCRdb's assignment of TRBD1 cannot be checked, as there is no DNA. The CDR3 sequence is 15 residues long. Per germline, CDR1 LGHDT and CDR2 YNNKEL (reference sequence). CDR3 sequence: CASSLRQGSTVGQYF.

The chain joins TRBV5-1 to TRBJ1-1; TCRdb lists TRBD1, though no DNA is available to test this call. This CDR3 comprises 13 residues. Germline V gene lookup returns CDR1 SGHRS and CDR2 YFSETQ. The CDR3 sequence is CASSLGQGGRAFF.

The CDR3 here is CASSEIRGRGNSPLHF. The chain recombines TRBV2 with TRBJ1-6; the TCRdb D gene call, TRBD1, has no DNA to confirm it. From germline, CDR1 is SNHLY and CDR2 FYNNEI. There are 16 residues in the CDR3.

The V call is TRBV7-8, the J call TRBJ2-4; TCRdb's D gene call, TRBD2, goes unchecked for lack of DNA. Germline loops: CDR1 SGHVS, CDR2 FQNEAQ. The length of the CDR3 is 18 residues. This CDR3 is CASSSRLAGAMGGNIQYF.

The V call is TRBV12-3 or TRBV12-4, the J call TRBJ1-1; TCRdb picks TRBD1, but there is no DNA to check that call. CDR3 length equals 16 residues. This CDR3 reads CASSFAQGGSNTEAFF.

This chain joins TRBV11-2 and TRBJ2-5; there is no DNA to check the TCRdb D call of TRBD1. The CDR3 consists of 16 residues. Germline V gene lookup returns CDR1 SGHAT and CDR2 FQNNGV. CDR3 amino acids: CASSPRQGATMETQYF.